This T cell receptor beta chain was captured by sequencing in a study of identical twins. General study results and limits: For out-of-frame alpha sequences shared by twins, low generation probability was in excess. Recombination models fit unrelated individuals' TCR alpha sharing but underestimated twins'.

Template switching supplied a universal primer site; unique molecular identifiers were carried on the cDNA. In TCRdb, the 5' RACE reads were re-called with MiXCR into one record per CDR3 protein. The table lists some 460,000 distinct CDR3 sequences, 12% to 15% of them singletons. With regard to this clonotype: Its antigen is not identified.

CDR1 SGHDT and CDR2 YYEEEE come from the germline V gene. The V and J ends lost 0 bases and 8 bases, in that order; junction bases with no gene match: 7. This CDR3 has 15 residues. The same sample was also used in a study of yellow fever vaccine responses in identical twins.

The specimen sequenced was CD4+ T cells sorted from blood. The receptor's source is a woman in her late teens or twenties in good health. The chain has TRBV5-6 and TRBJ2-7, with 11 bases aligning to TRBD2. The DNA for the CDR3 is TGTGCCAGCAGCTTGGCCACTAGCGGGAGTGTCAAGCAGTACTTC. Protein: CASSLATSGSVKQYF.